One sample yielded the 29 T cell receptor beta chains listed below, sequenced in a study of blood T cell repertoires in COVID-19. The repertoire was sequenced with immunoSEQ multiplex PCR; TCRdb's copy has only in-frame clones and lacks some. The sample lists more than 250,000 clones, roughly 85% occurring once. The material sequenced was PBMCs or T cells enriched from blood (not recorded which). These receptors were collected from a man aged 25 to 45 who had recovered from COVID-19.

This chain connects TRBV6-4 to TRBJ1-6; weak D call: TRBD1 (5 bases). Germline CDR1 MRHNA, CDR2 SNTAGT. Between the trimmed V and J ends, which lost 6 bases and 7 bases, there was a span of 13 bases. The CDR3 has 14 amino acids. CDR3 DNA sequence: TGTGCCAGCAGGGAATTTTCAGGGAATTCACCCCTCCACTTT. Protein: CASREFSGNSPLHF.

The count of this clone is one. The chain has TRBV19 and TRBJ1-1, with D possibly matching TRBD1 (6 bases). This CDR3 is built from 15 residues. Germline V gives CDR1 LNHDA, CDR2 SQIVND (reference sequence). The ends were cut back, 1 base at V and 0 bases at J, with 9 bases in the middle. The CDR3 protein is CASSIAGAMNTEAFF. In DNA, the CDR3 is TGTGCCAGTAGTATAGCAGGGGCCATGAACACTGAAGCTTTCTTT.

This rearrangement joins TRBV5-1 to TRBJ2-7; 8 bases align to TRBD2. CDR3 length: 13 residues. The V gene end was trimmed by 4 bases and the J gene end by 7 bases; junction bases not matched to a gene: 7. CDR1 SGHRS and CDR2 YFSETQ come from the germline V gene. The CDR3 region is CASSPGGVIEQYF. CDR3 nucleotides: TGCGCCAGCAGCCCCGGGGGGGTTATTGAGCAGTACTTC.

The CDR3 protein is CASSQGQEETQYF. CDR3 DNA sequence: TGTGCCAGCTCACAGGGACAAGAGGAGACCCAGTACTTC. The chain employs TRBV18 and TRBJ2-5; possible D gene TRBD1, 6 bases. The CDR3 has 13 residues. V was shortened by 4 bases and J by 5 bases, with 11 bases between the two germline ends. Germline-derived CDR1 and CDR2 are KGHSH and LQKENI.

The chain combines TRBV6-5 with TRBJ1-1, with 7 nucleotides matching TRBD1. From germline, CDR1 is MNHEY and CDR2 SVGAGI. The CDR3 is made up of 15 amino acids. The V and J ends lost 0 bases and 4 bases, in that order; junction bases with no gene match: 5. CDR3 bases: TGTGCCAGCAGTTACTCGGGGGACAGCGGCACTGAAGCTTTCTTT. Its protein is CASSYSGDSGTEAFF.

The V gene is TRBV24-1, the J gene TRBJ2-1; no definite D call. V was clipped by 4 bases and J by 12 bases, with 15 bases between them. The CDR3 loop spans 13 amino acids. From germline, CDR1 is KGHDR and CDR2 SFDVKD. In DNA form, the CDR3 reads TGTGCCACCAGTGACATATCAAGCGCCTTGCAGTTCTTC. This translates into CATSDISSALQFF.

The J gene is TRBJ2-7, the V gene TRBV4-1; D perhaps matches TRBD1 (6 bases). This CDR3 comprises 14 residues. The V end lost 1 base, the J end lost 7 bases, and 14 bases lay between the germline ends. The V gene's germline CDR1 is MGHRA and CDR2 YSYEKL. In DNA form, the CDR3 reads TGCGCCAGCAGCCAAGGGATTACAGGGAGAGAGCAGTACTTC. As protein: CASSQGITGREQYF.

The J gene is TRBJ2-7, the V gene TRBV6-5, with 7 bases matching TRBD1. Germline values: CDR1 MNHEY, CDR2 SVGAGI. CDR3 length equals 13 residues. V trimming: 11 bases; J trimming: 0 bases; junction bases outside the gene matches: 7. CDR3 bases: TGTGCCGTAACCCGGGACAGCTCCTACGAGCAGTACTTC. This sequence encodes CAVTRDSSYEQYF.

This rearrangement joins TRBV5-1 to TRBJ2-5; 7 bases map to TRBD1. The germline V gene encodes CDR1 SGHRS and CDR2 YFSETQ. This CDR3 is built from 13 residues. J was trimmed by 5 bases and V by 4 bases; bases with no gene match: 5. The CDR3 DNA reads TGCGCCAGCAGCCCAAGGGGGCTGGAGACCCAGTACTTC. Translation: CASSPRGLETQYF. Drawing the rest from reference TRBV5-1 and TRBJ2-5, the complete variable domain is KAGVTQTPRYLIKTRGQQVTLSCSPISGHRSVSWYQQTPGQGLQFLFEYFSETQRNKGNFPGRFSGRQFSNSRSEMNVSTLELGDSALYLCASSPRGLETQYFGPGTRLLVL.

This clone was counted once. The rearrangement uses TRBV19 and TRBJ1-5; the D is unclear. V was shortened by 2 bases and J by 7 bases, with 18 bases between the two germline ends. The CDR3 is 16 amino acids. Germline values: CDR1 LNHDA, CDR2 SQIVND (reference sequence). This CDR3 reads CASSILRNPRMQPQHF. The CDR3 coding sequence is TGTGCCAGTAGTATACTTCGGAACCCGAGGATGCAGCCCCAGCATTTT.

V usage is TRBV6-5 and J usage is TRBJ2-2; 7 nucleotides match TRBD1. The CDR3 covers 14 residues. Germline-derived CDR1 and CDR2 are MNHEY and SVGAGI. Unmatched junction bases numbered 5, after V lost 6 bases and J lost 4 bases. CDR3 DNA sequence: TGTGCCAGCAGAGGACAGGTTTCCACCGGGGAGCTGTTTTTT. As protein: CASRGQVSTGELFF.

V and J are TRBV3-1 (or the pseudogene TRBV3-2) and TRBJ1-3; D is uncertain. Germline loops: CDR1 LGHDT, CDR2 YNNKEL (reference sequence). Between the trimmed V and J ends, which lost 0 bases and 3 bases, there was a span of 9 bases. The CDR3 runs 15 residues. CDR3 DNA sequence: TGTGCCAGCAGCCAAGATAGCCGTTATGGAAACACCATATATTTT. Translation gives CASSQDSRYGNTIYF.

The V gene is TRBV5-8, the J gene TRBJ1-2; 9 bases align to TRBD1. Losses at the gene ends were 4 bases for V and 4 bases for J; bases not matched to a gene: 8. Germline V gene lookup returns CDR1 SGHTS and CDR2 YDEGEE. This CDR3 is built from 15 residues. The CDR3 nucleotides read TGTGCCAGCAGCCCAGGGACAGGGAAGATCTATGGCTACACCTTC. It yields the protein CASSPGTGKIYGYTF.

To note about this clone: The same CDR3 can be traced to other DNA sequences in this sample. The chain employs TRBV7-2 and TRBJ1-2, with 8 bases aligning to TRBD1. There are 13 residues in the CDR3. Germline V gene data show CDR1 as SGHTA and CDR2 as FQGNSA. The junction had 1 base not matched to a gene; V was cut back by 5 bases and J by 2 bases. CDR3 nucleotide sequence: TGTGCCAGCAGCCGGACAGGGAACTATGGCTACACCTTC. Protein: CASSRTGNYGYTF.

The chain combines TRBV27 with TRBJ2-1; TRBD2 aligns across 13 bases. The trim removed 2 bases at V and 8 bases at J, leaving 6 bases unmatched. The length of the CDR3 is 16 residues. Germline assignment: CDR1 MNHEY and CDR2 SMNVEV (reference sequence). CDR3 protein: CASSLTSGGGIYEQFF. The CDR3, as DNA: TGTGCCAGCAGTTTAACTAGCGGGGGGGGGATCTATGAGCAGTTCTTC.

V usage is TRBV5-8 and J usage is TRBJ2-7, with D unclear. Germline V gene data show CDR1 as SGHTS and CDR2 as YDEGEE. V lost 2 bases, J lost 0 bases, and 12 bases lay in between. The CDR3 is 15 amino acids. The CDR3 bases are TGTGCCAGCAGCTTTGTTCAGGTTCACTCCTACGAGCAGTACTTC. Protein sequence: CASSFVQVHSYEQYF.

The chain recombines TRBV6-5 with TRBJ1-1, with no clear D. This CDR3 is 13 amino acids long. V lost 2 bases and J 10 bases, leaving 14 bases between the germline ends. CDR1 and CDR2 from the germline V gene are MNHEY and SVGAGI. CDR3 bases: TGTGCCAGCAGTTACACCGAGGCCGAGGTAGCTTTCTTT. Translating gives CASSYTEAEVAFF.

The chain combines TRBV10-3 with TRBJ2-7, with D maybe TRBD2 (6 bases). Trimming stripped 0 bases from V and 4 bases from J, with 16 bases between. From germline, CDR1 is ENHRY and CDR2 SYGVKD. This CDR3 has 16 amino acids. The CDR3 DNA sequence: TGTGCCATCAGTGAGTCCCCTGGAGGGGTCGGGTACGAGCAGTACTTC. It specifies CAISESPGGVGYEQYF.

V is TRBV11-2 and J is TRBJ2-7; maybe TRBD1 (7 bases). The V and J ends lost 5 bases and 0 bases respectively, with 11 bases between them. The CDR3 runs 14 residues. Germline V CDR1 and CDR2: SGHAT, FQNNGV. The CDR3 sequence is CASSPGGGSYEQYF. For the CDR3, the DNA is TGTGCCAGCAGCCCAGGGGGAGGCTCCTACGAGCAGTACTTC.

This chain connects TRBV7-9 to TRBJ1-1; D unresolved. V lost 2 bases to trimming and J lost 6 bases, with 4 bases between them. Germline V gene lookup returns CDR1 SEHNR and CDR2 FQNEAQ (reference sequence). The CDR3 is 11 residues long. For the CDR3, the DNA is TGTGCCAGCAGCTTAAGCCCTGAAGCTTTCTTT. Amino acid sequence: CASSLSPEAFF.

The gene calls are TRBV5-1 and TRBJ1-1, with 8 bases identical to TRBD1. With 0 bases clipped from V and 7 bases from J, the junction kept 2 bases outside the gene matches. The CDR3 consists of 13 residues. Germline V gives CDR1 SGHRS, CDR2 YFSETQ. CDR3 in amino acids: CASSLGTGREAFF. The CDR3 DNA follows: TGCGCCAGCAGCTTGGGGACAGGGCGTGAAGCTTTCTTT.

The V call is TRBV6-5, the J call TRBJ2-7; TRBD1 matches 7 bases. CDR1 is MNHEY and CDR2 is SVGAGI in the germline V gene. J was trimmed by 3 bases and V by 5 bases; bases with no gene match: 10. There are 15 residues in the CDR3. CDR3 sequence (DNA): TGTGCCAGCAGTCGAGGGGGCTCTCTACTCTACGAGCAGTACTTC. This gives the protein CASSRGGSLLYEQYF.

The V call is TRBV7-9, the J call TRBJ1-1, with TRBD1 as a possible D gene (6 bases). The CDR3 is 15 amino acids. Germline V gene lookup returns CDR1 SEHNR and CDR2 FQNEAQ (reference sequence). V was shortened by 4 bases and J by 8 bases, with 20 bases between the two germline ends. The CDR3 sequence: CASSYHPGELTEAFF. DNA for the CDR3: TGTGCCAGCAGCTACCATCCAGGGGAATTGACAGAAGCTTTCTTT.

This clone has a single count. The identical CDR3 is also encoded by other nucleotide sequences in the sample. The rearrangement uses TRBV5-1 and TRBJ1-6, with a weak D call TRBD1 (5 bases). Trimming removed 0 bases from V and 10 bases from J, with 11 bases in between. The CDR3 spans 14 residues. The germline V gene encodes CDR1 SGHRS and CDR2 YFSETQ. CDR3 sequence reads: CASSLESGNSPLHF. In DNA form, the CDR3 reads TGCGCCAGCAGCTTGGAATCAGGGAACTCACCCCTCCACTTT. Together with reference TRBV5-1 and TRBJ1-6, the CDR3 gives the full variable domain: KAGVTQTPRYLIKTRGQQVTLSCSPISGHRSVSWYQQTPGQGLQFLFEYFSETQRNKGNFPGRFSGRQFSNSRSEMNVSTLELGDSALYLCASSLESGNSPLHFGNGTRLTVT.

This chain joins TRBV9 and TRBJ1-4; 10 bases are shared with TRBD1. The V gene end was trimmed by 4 bases and the J gene end by 17 bases; junction bases not matched to a gene: 5. The CDR3 covers 11 residues. Per the germline V gene, CDR1 is SGDLS and CDR2 is YYNGEE. DNA for the CDR3: TGTGCCAGCAGCCCTAGGGACAGGGGATTTTTT. This sequence encodes CASSPRDRGFF. Full variable domain (missing parts from reference TRBV9 and TRBJ1-4): DSGVTQTPKHLITATGQRVTLRCSPRSGDLSVYWYQQSLDQGLQFLIQYYNGEERAKGNILERFSAQQFPDLHSELNLSSLELGDSALYFCASSPRDRGFFGSGTQLSVL.

The V and J genes are TRBV6-4 and TRBJ1-5, with no clear D. V was trimmed by 3 bases and J by 2 bases, leaving 8 bases between them. Germline-derived CDR1 and CDR2 are MRHNA and SNTAGT. The CDR3 contains 14 residues. In DNA form, the CDR3 reads TGTGCCAGCAGTGAGGGTCAGGGCAATCAGCCCCAGCATTTT. Its translation: CASSEGQGNQPQHF.

The CDR3 reads CASSYSPQREGYTF. Here the CDR3 DNA reads TGTGCCAGCAGCTATTCTCCACAGAGAGAGGGCTACACCTTC. The chain employs TRBV11-1 and TRBJ1-2; D remains ambiguous. Trimming stripped 4 bases from V and 8 bases from J, with 17 bases between. Germline V lookup: CDR1 SGHAT, CDR2 FQDESV (reference sequence). This CDR3 region has 14 residues.

The chain combines TRBV5-1 with TRBJ1-2; 8 bases fit TRBD1. With 3 bases clipped from V and 7 bases from J, the junction kept 11 bases outside the gene matches. CDR3 length: 15 residues. CDR1 SGHRS and CDR2 YFSETQ come from the germline V gene. CDR3 nucleotide sequence: TGCGCCAGCAGCTCCCTTGTTCAGGGGGCGGGTGGCTACACCTTC. Translated: CASSSLVQGAGGYTF. Full variable domain (rest looked up from reference TRBV5-1 and TRBJ1-2): KAGVTQTPRYLIKTRGQQVTLSCSPISGHRSVSWYQQTPGQGLQFLFEYFSETQRNKGNFPGRFSGRQFSNSRSEMNVSTLELGDSALYLCASSSLVQGAGGYTFGSGTRLTVV.

This clone was found a few times. CDR3: CASSDQGGPDTQYF. For the CDR3, the DNA is TGTGCCAGCAGTGATCAGGGTGGTCCAGATACGCAGTATTTT. V is TRBV2 and J is TRBJ2-3; tentative D call: TRBD1 (5 bases). The germline gives CDR1 SNHLY, CDR2 FYNNEI. This CDR3 is built from 14 residues. V lost 3 bases and J 4 bases, leaving 11 bases between the germline ends.